The rows below give T cell receptor beta chains drawn from one sample of a study of radiation and T cells in renal cell carcinoma. Clones were sequenced by immunoSEQ multiplex PCR, and TCRdb holds only the in-frame ones, with some missing. The data contain about 83,000 clones, less than 90% of them singletons. The specimen comprised blood, sampled from a patient whose treatment included radiotherapy and nephrectomy. The receptors were gathered from a woman aged 55-69 years with renal cell carcinoma. Both conserved end residues are part of each CDR3. D genes are given only for firm matches. A row's size may be missing; if present it is once, few, many or a size class.

D | size | J | V | DNA | CDR3
TRBD2 | . | TRBJ2-2 | TRBV18 | TGTGCCAGCTCACCAGGGACTAGCGGGACCCCGAAGTACACCGGGGAGCTGTTTTTT | CASSPGTSGTPKYTGELFF
. | . | TRBJ2-7 | TRBV5-4 | TGTGCCAGCAGCTTGGGTCACGAGCAGTACTTC | CASSLGHEQYF
. | . | TRBJ2-2 | TRBV4-2 | TGTGCCAGCAGCGCGGACAGCGTCGGCGGGGAGCTGTTTTTT | CASSADSVGGELFF
. | . | TRBJ1-2 | TRBV6-9 | TGTGCCAGCAGACTACAACAGGGAATCTATGGCTACACCTTC | CASRLQQGIYGYTF
TRBD1 | once | TRBJ1-1 | TRBV27 | TGTGCCAGCAGGACAGGGGGTACGAACACTGAAGCTTTCTTT | CASRTGGTNTEAFF
. | . | TRBJ1-3 | TRBV19 | TGTGCCAGTAGTACACAGGATCTTGCTGGAAACACCATATATTTT | CASSTQDLAGNTIYF
. | . | TRBJ2-3 | TRBV4-2 | TGTGCCAGCAGCCAAGATGTCCGGAACACAGATACGCAGTATTTT | CASSQDVRNTDTQYF
. | . | TRBJ1-1 | TRBV27 | TGTGCCAGCAGTTTAGTAGAGGGAACTGTTGAAGCTTTCTTT | CASSLVEGTVEAFF
TRBD1 | few | TRBJ1-2 | TRBV10-2 | TGCGCCAGCAGTGGACAGGGGGCGCGTGGCTACACCTTC | CASSGQGARGYTF
. | . | TRBJ1-1 | TRBV6-1 | TGTGCCAGCAGTGAAGGGACTGAAGCTTTCTTT | CASSEGTEAFF
. | . | TRBJ1-3 | TRBV4-1 | TGCGCCAGCAGCCCTCACTTGGACAGTCGCTCTGGAAACACCATATATTTT | CASSPHLDSRSGNTIYF
. | . | TRBJ1-2 | TRBV28 | TGTGCCAGCAGTTCTCCGGGAGCTATGAATGGCTACACCTTC | CASSSPGAMNGYTF
. | few | TRBJ2-7 | TRBV28 | TGTGCCAGCAGTTCCCTACAGGCCCCCTACGAGCAGTACTTC | CASSSLQAPYEQYF
TRBD1 | many | TRBJ1-2 | TRBV7-9 | TGTGCCGGGGGGACAGGCCCCAACTATGGCTACACCTTC | CAGGTGPNYGYTF
TRBD2 | . | TRBJ2-7 | TRBV28 | TGTGCCAGCAGCTGGGGACTAGCGGGGGCCTACGAGCAGTACTTC | CASSWGLAGAYEQYF
TRBD1 | . | TRBJ1-5 | TRBV30 | TGTGCCTGGAGCCCGGACAGGACTACTATCTATAGCAATCAGCCCCAGCATTTT | CAWSPDRTTIYSNQPQHF
. | . | TRBJ1-1 | TRBV9 | TGTGCCAGCAGCGTAGACAGCCTGAACACTGAAGCTTTCTTT | CASSVDSLNTEAFF
. | . | TRBJ1-1 | TRBV4-2 | TGTGCCAGCAGCCGCTCACCGGACAAGAACACTGAAGCTTTCTTT | CASSRSPDKNTEAFF
. | . | TRBJ2-7 | TRBV11-2 | TGTGCCAGCAGCTTAGTCATGGGGGAGCAGTACTTC | CASSLVMGEQYF
. | few | TRBJ1-2 | TRBV14 | TGTGCCAGCAGCTCCCACCTCCTCGTCGGCTACACCTTC | CASSSHLLVGYTF
. | . | TRBJ2-7 | TRBV6-5 | TGTGCCAGCGGAAAATACGAGCAGTACTTC | CASGKYEQYF
TRBD1 | . | TRBJ2-1 | TRBV10-2 | TGCGCCAGCTCCCGGGACAGTAACAATGAGCAGTTCTTC | CASSRDSNNEQFF
TRBD1 | . | TRBJ1-1 | TRBV5-4 | TGTGCCAGCAGCAAAAATGACAGGGTTTTGAACACTGAAGCTTTCTTT | CASSKNDRVLNTEAFF
. | . | TRBJ1-3 | TRBV5-1 | TGCGCCAGCAGCTTGGGAACGGGTGACTCTGGAAACACCATATATTTT | CASSLGTGDSGNTIYF
. | . | TRBJ2-2 | TRBV6-1 | TGTGCCATCAGTGAAGAATACAAGGGGTCCGGGGAGCTGTTTTTT | CAISEEYKGSGELFF
. | . | TRBJ2-1 | TRBV7-8 | TGTGCCAGCAGCTTAATCTACGGACAGAATGAGCAGTTCTTC | CASSLIYGQNEQFF
TRBD2 | . | TRBJ2-5 | TRBV6-1 | TGTGCCAGCAGTGAAGTAGTTAGCGGGGGGCAAGAGACCCAGTACTTC | CASSEVVSGGQETQYF
. | once | TRBJ2-1 | TRBV7-3 | TGTGCCAGCAGCTTGGGCGGGTTCGGCTACAATGAGCAGTTCTTC | CASSLGGFGYNEQFF
TRBD2 | . | TRBJ2-5 | TRBV25-1 | TGTGCCAGCAGTGAACGGAGCGGGAGGGTGCAAGAGACCCAGTACTTC | CASSERSGRVQETQYF
. | . | TRBJ1-5 | TRBV23-1 | TGCGCCAGCAAAGATATTAGCAATCAGCCCCAGCATTTT | CASKDISNQPQHF
. | few | TRBJ2-2 | TRBV4-2 | TGTGCCAGCAGGGGGAAGGCCGGGGAGCTGTTTTTT | CASRGKAGELFF
TRBD2 | . | TRBJ2-5 | TRBV27 | TGTGCCAGCAGTTTATCCGGCGGGGGGGTCGCCAGACAAGAGACCCAGTACTTC | CASSLSGGGVARQETQYF
TRBD1 | . | TRBJ1-2 | TRBV10-3 | TGTGCCATCAGTGGGGACAGGGGTGGCTACACCTTC | CAISGDRGGYTF
. | . | TRBJ2-7 | TRBV2 | TGTGCCAGCACCCGGATGGATTCCTACGAGCAGTACTTC | CASTRMDSYEQYF
TRBD1 | . | TRBJ1-5 | TRBV9 | TGTGCCAGCAGCGACTCCCCCCGGACAGGGTGGAATCAGCCCCAGCATTTT | CASSDSPRTGWNQPQHF
TRBD2 | . | TRBJ2-7 | TRBV5-1 | TGCGCCAGCAGCTTGGGGGGAGGGAGTCGGTCCTACGAGCAGTACTTC | CASSLGGGSRSYEQYF
. | . | TRBJ1-2 | TRBV28 | TGTGCCAGCAGTACAGGGTTACCATTGGGATCCAACTATGGCTACACCTTC | CASSTGLPLGSNYGYTF
TRBD2 | . | TRBJ2-3 | TRBV6-4 | TGTGCCAGCGACCCCCTGCGGGGGGCCGGCACAGATACGCAGTATTTT | CASDPLRGAGTDTQYF
. | . | TRBJ2-3 | TRBV7-9 | TGTGCCAGCAGTTCCCGGGACGGAAGCACAGATACGCAGTATTTT | CASSSRDGSTDTQYF
. | . | TRBJ1-5 | TRBV14 | TGTGCCAGCAGCCAATCGGGTAATCAGCCCCAGCATTTT | CASSQSGNQPQHF
TRBD1 | . | TRBJ2-3 | TRBV7-9 | TGTGCCAGCAGCTCCGGACAGGGAGGCACAGATACGCAGTATTTT | CASSSGQGGTDTQYF
TRBD2 | few | TRBJ2-3 | TRBV10-3 | TGTGCCATCACCAAAGGACTAGCGGGGACAGATACGCAGTATTTT | CAITKGLAGTDTQYF
. | . | TRBJ1-2 | TRBV6-1 | TGTGCCAGCAGTGAGAGGACAGCGGGTGACTATGGCTACACCTTC | CASSERTAGDYGYTF
. | . | TRBJ1-5 | TRBV4-1 | TGCGCCAGCAGCCAATTGCAGGGTGCCCCCAGAAAGAATCAGCCCCAGCATTTT | CASSQLQGAPRKNQPQHF
. | . | TRBJ2-5 | TRBV5-8 | TGTGCCTCCGGGACGTGGGGTGGAGAGACCCAGTACTTC | CASGTWGGETQYF
TRBD2 | few | TRBJ2-7 | TRBV7-6 | TGTGCCAGCAGCTTCCGGACTAGCGGGAGTTACGAGCAGTACTTC | CASSFRTSGSYEQYF
. | once | TRBJ2-7 | TRBV19 | TGTGCCAGTAGTATAGGGCAGTCCTACGAGCAGTACTTC | CASSIGQSYEQYF
. | . | TRBJ2-3 | TRBV18 | TGTGCCAGCTCACCACAAATCAGCACAGATACGCAGTATTTT | CASSPQISTDTQYF
. | few | TRBJ2-1 | TRBV4-1 | TGCGCCAGCAGCCCATACGGAGGTTACAATGAGCAGTTCTTC | CASSPYGGYNEQFF